The rows below give T cell receptor beta chains drawn from one sample of a study of blood T cell repertoires in COVID-19. Sequencing used immunoSEQ multiplex PCR; TCRdb keeps in-frame clones, though not all of them. The sample includes some 190,000 clones, around 76% of them seen just once. Input material: peripheral blood. The receptors were gathered from a woman in her 50s with active or convalescent COVID-19. CDR3s include the opening cysteine and the closing phenylalanine or tryptophan. The order of the fields is CDR3 DNA, CDR3 protein, D gene, J gene, V gene, clone size. A D gene is named only where the DNA matches it firmly. Clone sizes are given selectively: once, few, many, or a class where the clone is expanded.

CDR3nt: TGTGCCACCAGGGGGACTAGCGGGAGTAATGAGCAGTTCTTC
CDR3aa: CATRGTSGSNEQFF
d_gene: TRBD2
j_gene: TRBJ2-1
v_gene: TRBV10-3
abundance: -

CDR3nt: TGTGCCAGCAGCTTGGGGCAGGGGGACCGGTCACCCCTCCACTTT
CDR3aa: CASSLGQGDRSPLHF
d_gene: TRBD1
j_gene: TRBJ1-6
v_gene: TRBV5-4
abundance: few

CDR3nt: TGCGCCAGCAGCCGAGCAGGGGAGGGCTATGGCTACACCTTC
CDR3aa: CASSRAGEGYGYTF
d_gene: -
j_gene: TRBJ1-2
v_gene: TRBV4-3
abundance: -

CDR3nt: TGTGCCCACGGGGACAGTAGTATGGGCTACACCTTC
CDR3aa: CAHGDSSMGYTF
d_gene: TRBD1
j_gene: TRBJ1-2
v_gene: TRBV5-8
abundance: few

CDR3nt: TGTGCCAGCAGCGAGACAGGGGGCGGGGACTATGGCTACACCTTC
CDR3aa: CASSETGGGDYGYTF
d_gene: TRBD1
j_gene: TRBJ1-2
v_gene: TRBV25-1
abundance: -

CDR3nt: TGTGCCAGCAGCTCAGAATCCGGGGGAGCTTTCTTT
CDR3aa: CASSSESGGAFF
d_gene: -
j_gene: TRBJ1-1
v_gene: TRBV7-9
abundance: -

CDR3nt: TGTGCCAGCAGGGAGCGGGGGGGTAAGAATGAGCAGTTCTTC
CDR3aa: CASRERGGKNEQFF
d_gene: TRBD2
j_gene: TRBJ2-1
v_gene: TRBV6-5
abundance: -

CDR3nt: TGTGCCAGCAGTGAAGTTGGTAGCGGCTACGAGCAGTACTTC
CDR3aa: CASSEVGSGYEQYF
d_gene: -
j_gene: TRBJ2-7
v_gene: TRBV6-1
abundance: -

CDR3nt: TGTGCCAGCAGCGTAGGCACTAGCGGGGGGTATTACAATGAGCAGTTCTTC
CDR3aa: CASSVGTSGGYYNEQFF
d_gene: TRBD2
j_gene: TRBJ2-1
v_gene: TRBV9
abundance: -

CDR3nt: TGTGCCAGCAGTGACCCGGGACTAGCGGCTTTCCAGCAGTACTTC
CDR3aa: CASSDPGLAAFQQYF
d_gene: TRBD2
j_gene: TRBJ2-7
v_gene: TRBV6-2/TRBV6-3
abundance: many

CDR3nt: TGCAGCGGACAAGACAGGGGCACTGAAGCTTTCTTT
CDR3aa: CSGQDRGTEAFF
d_gene: TRBD1
j_gene: TRBJ1-1
v_gene: TRBV29-1
abundance: -

CDR3nt: TGTGCCAGCAGTGCACAAACCGGGACAGCTTTCCAAGAGACCCAGTACTTC
CDR3aa: CASSAQTGTAFQETQYF
d_gene: TRBD1
j_gene: TRBJ2-5
v_gene: TRBV28
abundance: -

CDR3nt: TGTGCCAGTACCGCCCCCTCCCGCGGAGCCTATGGCTACACCTTC
CDR3aa: CASTAPSRGAYGYTF
d_gene: -
j_gene: TRBJ1-2
v_gene: TRBV19
abundance: -

CDR3nt: TGCGCCAGCAGCCAAGAACAGAACGTTGAGCAGTTCTTC
CDR3aa: CASSQEQNVEQFF
d_gene: -
j_gene: TRBJ2-1
v_gene: TRBV4-3
abundance: -

CDR3nt: TGCGCCAGCAGCTCGTCGACAGGGTACCCCTACAATGAGCAGTTCTTC
CDR3aa: CASSSSTGYPYNEQFF
d_gene: TRBD1
j_gene: TRBJ2-1
v_gene: TRBV5-1
abundance: -

CDR3nt: TGTGCCAGCAGCTTAGCCCTCGGGGAATATTCACCCCTCCACTTT
CDR3aa: CASSLALGEYSPLHF
d_gene: -
j_gene: TRBJ1-6
v_gene: TRBV7-2
abundance: few

CDR3nt: TGTGCCAGTAGTATGGGGACAGGAGGAGGGAACAATGAGCAGTTCTTC
CDR3aa: CASSMGTGGGNNEQFF
d_gene: TRBD1
j_gene: TRBJ2-1
v_gene: TRBV19
abundance: -

CDR3nt: TGTGCCAGCAGCCAGACTAGCGGGACCACAGATACGCAGTATTTT
CDR3aa: CASSQTSGTTDTQYF
d_gene: TRBD2
j_gene: TRBJ2-3
v_gene: TRBV9
abundance: -

CDR3nt: TGCGCCAGCAGCCCCCAGACAGACCCTAGCTATGGCTACACCTTC
CDR3aa: CASSPQTDPSYGYTF
d_gene: -
j_gene: TRBJ1-2
v_gene: TRBV5-1
abundance: -

CDR3nt: TGTGCCAGCAGTTTATACCCCAAGGACAGGCCGAGGGGCACTGAAGCTTTCTTT
CDR3aa: CASSLYPKDRPRGTEAFF
d_gene: TRBD1
j_gene: TRBJ1-1
v_gene: TRBV28
abundance: few

CDR3nt: TGTGCCAGCAGTGAGACAGGGGCCAACTATGGCTACACCTTC
CDR3aa: CASSETGANYGYTF
d_gene: TRBD1
j_gene: TRBJ1-2
v_gene: TRBV6-1
abundance: -

CDR3nt: TGTGCCAGCAGTTTACAGGGATACAATGAGCAGTTCTTC
CDR3aa: CASSLQGYNEQFF
d_gene: -
j_gene: TRBJ2-1
v_gene: TRBV12-3/TRBV12-4
abundance: -

CDR3nt: TGTGCCAGTAGTGTAGGGACAGGGGTGATGGGGAGCGGCTACACCTTC
CDR3aa: CASSVGTGVMGSGYTF
d_gene: TRBD1
j_gene: TRBJ1-2
v_gene: TRBV19
abundance: -

CDR3nt: TGTGCCAGCAGCCAAGTTTCGGACTCTCCTAGACTCTCCTATAATTCACCCCTCCACTTT
CDR3aa: CASSQVSDSPRLSYNSPLHF
d_gene: -
j_gene: TRBJ1-6
v_gene: TRBV3-1/TRBV3-2
abundance: -

CDR3nt: TGTGCCAGCAGCCCGTCTAGCGGGAGGGTCACAGATACGCAGTATTTT
CDR3aa: CASSPSSGRVTDTQYF
d_gene: TRBD2
j_gene: TRBJ2-3
v_gene: TRBV7-2
abundance: -

CDR3nt: TGTGCCAGCAGCTTAAACAGCCCCTATTCACCCCTCCACTTT
CDR3aa: CASSLNSPYSPLHF
d_gene: -
j_gene: TRBJ1-6
v_gene: TRBV7-2
abundance: -